This T cell receptor (beta chain) was documented in a study of OX40 agonist ivuxolimab in advanced cancers. Study as a whole: Ivuxolimab, an antibody acting as an agonist of OX40 (CD134), was used to treat patients.

The V gene end was trimmed by 3 bases and the J gene end by 6 bases; junction bases not matched to a gene: 15. Germline V lookup: CDR1 LGHNA, CDR2 YSLEER. The CDR3 spans 17 residues. TCRdb's copy holds only in-frame clones and misses some; the assay was immunoSEQ multiplex PCR. The sample lists approximately 60,000 clones; over 80% were seen once. Anyone with autoimmune disease history or systemic immunosuppression was excluded. The chain employs TRBV4-3 and TRBJ2-3; 7 bases match TRBD2. The sequence was collected from an adult with an advanced solid tumor such as melanoma, head and neck, liver or kidney cancer. Sequenced material: CD4+ or CD8+ T cells sorted from blood, taken in a trial of the OX40 agonist ivuxolimab. Here the CDR3 reads CASSQEWASGSWDTQYF. CDR3 nucleotide sequence: TGCGCCAGCAGCCAGGAATGGGCTAGCGGTTCATGGGATACGCAGTATTTT.